This T cell receptor (beta chain) was captured by sequencing in a study of cytomegalovirus exposure and HLA in healthy donors. Method: immunoSEQ multiplex PCR; TCRdb's copy keeps in-frame clones and lacks some. The sample holds 85,000 to 120,000 clones; approximately 94% are singletons and the top ten take around 0.85%. These donors were members of the roughly 110-subject validation cohort, a group separate from the approximately 620-subject first cohort. This clone was counted a single time. The CDR3 has 16 amino acids. With 4 bases removed from V and 0 bases from J, the gap between germline ends came to 14 bases. Germline V gene data show CDR1 as SGDLS and CDR2 as YYNGEE.

Specimen: PBMCs. The V gene is TRBV9, the J gene TRBJ2-4; the D gene is possibly TRBD1 (5 bases). This sequence was found in a woman in her late teens or twenties in good health and CMV-seronegative. For the CDR3, the DNA is TGTGCCAGCAGCCATAACAGGTTACTAGCCAAAAACATTCAGTACTTC. Protein: CASSHNRLLAKNIQYF.